These 18 T cell receptor beta chains were all obtained from the same sample, sequenced in a study of blood T cell repertoires in COVID-19. Profiled with immunoSEQ multiplex PCR; TCRdb holds only in-frame clones, not every one. The data show 100,000 or so clones, around 75% seen once. The sequenced sample consisted of peripheral blood. Receptor source: a human donor in a cohort sampled during active COVID-19.

This clone has only one observation. The CDR3 region has the DNA TGTGCCAGTCGCGACAGGCTCCCTCTCTCTGGGGCCAACGTCCTGACTTTC. Translated, it gives CASRDRLPLSGANVLTF. The V gene is TRBV19, the J gene TRBJ2-6, with D tentatively TRBD1 (6 bases). V gave up 8 bases and J gave up 0 bases, with 17 bases separating them. This CDR3 has 17 amino acids. Germline CDR1 LNHDA, CDR2 SQIVND (reference sequence).

V is TRBV28 and J is TRBJ2-2; a weak D match, TRBD2 (6 bases). The ends were cut back, 8 bases at V and 5 bases at J, with 15 bases in the middle. The CDR3 is made up of 14 amino acids. CDR1 and CDR2 (germline): MDHEN, SYDVKM. The CDR3 DNA sequence: TGTGCCAGCGCTACTGGAGGGGAGACCGGGGAGCTGTTTTTT. Its translation: CASATGGETGELFF.

This chain uses TRBV27 with TRBJ2-1; D might be TRBD1 (5 bases). The CDR3 is 12 amino acids. V lost 10 bases and J lost 8, with 15 bases in between. Germline values: CDR1 MNHEY, CDR2 SMNVEV (reference sequence). CDR3 DNA: TGTGCCACCGTCGCAGGGTACGATGAGCAGTTCTTC. It is translated as CATVAGYDEQFF.

The V gene is TRBV7-9, the J gene TRBJ2-3, with 11 positions matching TRBD2. V shed 3 bases, J shed 3 bases, and the junction held 2 bases outside the gene matches. The V gene's germline CDR1 is SEHNR and CDR2 FQNEAQ (reference sequence). The CDR3 has 15 residues. The chain's CDR3 is CASSLGLAETDTQYF. Here the CDR3 DNA reads TGTGCCAGCAGCTTGGGACTAGCGGAAACAGATACGCAGTATTTT.

The V call is TRBV25-1, the J call TRBJ2-3; 11 bases fit TRBD2. The CDR3 runs 17 residues. The V and J ends lost 2 bases and 0 bases, in that order; junction bases with no gene match: 4. The germline V gene has CDR1 MGHDK and CDR2 SYGVNS. Written as DNA, the CDR3 is TGTGCCAGCAGTGAACAAAGGACTAGCGGGAGCACAGATACGCAGTATTTT. This encodes CASSEQRTSGSTDTQYF. Looking up the rest from reference TRBV25-1 and TRBJ2-3 gives the full variable domain: EADIYQTPRYLVIGTGKKITLECSQTMGHDKMYWYQQDPGMELHLIHYSYGVNSTEKGDLSSESTVSRIRTEHFPLTLESARPSHTSQYLCASSEQRTSGSTDTQYFGPGTRLTVL.

This chain links TRBV19 with TRBJ2-1, with 9 bases lining up with TRBD1. The V gene end was trimmed by 1 base and the J gene end by 5 bases; junction bases not matched to a gene: 3. Germline V gives CDR1 LNHDA, CDR2 SQIVND (reference sequence). This CDR3 is built from 15 residues. CDR3 sequence reads: CASSIVRTGDNEQFF. In nucleotides, the CDR3 is TGTGCCAGTAGTATAGTTAGGACAGGGGACAATGAGCAGTTCTTC.

The genes are TRBV6-5 and TRBJ2-1; a weak D match, TRBD2 (6 bases). The CDR3 loop spans 14 amino acids. Germline-derived CDR1 and CDR2 are MNHEY and SVGAGI. V was shortened by 8 bases and J by 6 bases, with 17 bases between the two germline ends. The CDR3 region is CASGPMGRGNEQFF. CDR3 nucleotides: TGTGCCAGCGGTCCAATGGGGCGGGGCAATGAGCAGTTCTTC.

The chain uses TRBV19 and TRBJ2-1; 7 nucleotides match TRBD1. V lost 8 bases and J lost 2; bases outside the gene matches: 6. CDR3 size: 14 residues. Germline V gene sequence: CDR1 LNHDA, CDR2 SQIVND (reference sequence). CDR3 in DNA: TGTGCCAGTGGAAGAGACAGGGCCTACAATGAGCAGTTCTTC. Translation: CASGRDRAYNEQFF.

The CDR3 region has the DNA TGTGCCAGCAGCCTAGCGGAGAATCAGCCCCAGCATTTT. Its protein is CASSLAENQPQHF. The chain links TRBV12-3 or TRBV12-4 to TRBJ1-5, with unresolved D. V lost 6 bases, J lost 4 bases, and 10 bases lay in between. The CDR3 runs to 13 residues.

A remark on this clone: This specimen includes other DNA sequences encoding the same CDR3. The chain has TRBV28 and TRBJ1-3; weak D call: TRBD1 (6 bases). Per germline, CDR1 MDHEN and CDR2 SYDVKM. The V end was cut by 6 bases, the J end by 1 base, with 10 bases between. The CDR3 totals 14 residues. CDR3: CASSPTGSGNTIYF. The CDR3 DNA follows: TGTGCCAGCAGCCCGACAGGTTCTGGAAACACCATATATTTT.

This rearrangement joins TRBV10-2 to TRBJ2-7; a weak D match, TRBD1 (5 bases). The CDR3 runs to 12 residues. Between the trimmed V and J ends, which lost 7 bases and 2 bases, there was a span of 9 bases. The germline gives CDR1 WSHSY, CDR2 SAAADI. Here the CDR3 DNA reads TGCGCCAGCACCGACAGAGCCTACGAGCAGTACTTC. Translation: CASTDRAYEQYF.

This clone has just one count. CDR3 coding DNA: TGTGCCAGCAGCCAAGGACTAGCGGGAGGGCAGGTCAGCACAGATACGCAGTATTTT. It codes for CASSQGLAGGQVSTDTQYF. V gene TRBV4-2 combines with J gene TRBJ2-3; 14 nucleotides match TRBD2. V shed 1 base, J shed 0 bases, and the junction held 6 bases outside the gene matches. CDR3 length: 19 residues. Germline V gene data show CDR1 as LGHNA and CDR2 as YNFKEQ.

V and J are TRBV30 and TRBJ1-1; 8 nucleotides align to TRBD1. The CDR3 spans 13 residues. The junction had 7 bases not matched to a gene; V was cut back by 0 bases and J by 10 bases. Germline V gene lookup returns CDR1 GTSNPN and CDR2 SVGIG (reference sequence). CDR3 sequence: CAWSVQQGEGAFF. CDR3 nucleotides: TGTGCCTGGAGTGTACAACAGGGGGAAGGAGCTTTCTTT.

This clone was seen a single time. This chain uses TRBV10-3 with TRBJ2-4, with D possibly matching TRBD2 (6 bases). Germline V lookup: CDR1 ENHRY, CDR2 SYGVKD. The CDR3 is made up of 14 amino acids. V lost 0 bases and J 6 bases, leaving 9 bases between the germline ends. This CDR3 reads CAISESGGANIQYF. The CDR3 nucleotides read TGTGCCATCAGTGAGTCAGGAGGGGCAAACATTCAGTACTTC.

The chain employs TRBV7-9 and TRBJ2-3; no clear D gene. There are 15 residues in the CDR3. Trimming pared 5 bases from V and 4 bases from J, leaving 16 bases between. Germline values: CDR1 SEHNR, CDR2 FQNEAQ (reference sequence). The CDR3: CASSHTGHPADTQYF. CDR3 bases: TGTGCCAGCAGCCACACGGGTCACCCCGCAGATACGCAGTATTTT.

J is TRBJ2-2 and V is TRBV5-1; D is possibly TRBD2 (5 bases). This CDR3 is built from 15 residues. The V and J ends lost 3 bases and 5 bases respectively, with 14 bases between them. Looked up from germline, CDR1 is SGHRS and CDR2 is YFSETQ. The CDR3 region has the DNA TGCGCCAGCAGCTCGCTAGCAGCCACGACCGGGGAGCTGTTTTTT. Translating gives CASSSLAATTGELFF.

This clone was seen only once. The gene calls are TRBV27 and TRBJ2-3, with D possibly TRBD2 on 6 matching bases. V shed 8 bases and J shed 2 bases, with 17 bases lying between them. Germline loops: CDR1 MNHEY, CDR2 SMNVEV (reference sequence). CDR3 length: 15 residues. The CDR3 sequence is CASSRLAVITDTQYF. In DNA, the CDR3 is TGTGCCAGCTCTCGGTTAGCGGTTATCACAGATACGCAGTATTTT.

This clone has just a few counts. The genes are TRBV23-1 and TRBJ1-1, with D possibly matching TRBD1 (5 bases). TRBV23-1 is an ORF, with its function uncertain. CDR3 size: 12 residues. V was trimmed by 6 bases and J by 8 bases, leaving 13 bases between them. CDR3 sequence (DNA): TGCGCCAGCAGCCTTGGGGCCTCCGAAGCTTTCTTT. This gives the protein CASSLGASEAFF.